This TCR beta chain originates from a study of cytomegalovirus exposure and HLA in healthy donors. On this clone itself: Its antigen is still unknown.

The CDR3 spans 18 residues. Germline V gene data show CDR1 as PRHDT and CDR2 as FYEKMQ (reference sequence). Losses at the gene ends were 4 bases for V and 4 bases for J; bases not matched to a gene: 9. Using immunoSEQ multiplex PCR, the repertoire was profiled, and TCRdb retains in-frame clones only, with some absent. The sample yields about 340,000 clones, about nine tenths seen once. General observations from the study: Reports described diagnosis of cytomegalovirus status by the classifier as highly specific and sensitive. Subsequent analysis revealed that first-cohort TCR clusters tended to co-occur in the roughly 120 validation repertoires. Cytomegalovirus association was assigned to some 160 TCR beta chains. In vitro, three CMV-associated chains proved specific for CMV antigens.

Sequenced input: PBMCs. The receptor was derived from a woman younger than 35 in good health and CMV-seronegative. The chain couples TRBV13 to TRBJ2-6; 11 bases map to TRBD2. The CDR3 bases are TGTGCCAGCAGCTACATTAGCGGGAGGGCAGCAGGGGCCAACGTCCTGACTTTC. Encoded protein: CASSYISGRAAGANVLTF.